This TCR beta chain was sequenced in a study of regulatory T cells in long-lasting Graves disease. General study points: Sharing of public clonotypes was greater in persistent patients (about 3,000) than in new patients (around 890).

This sample's time point: newly diagnosed GD, antithyroid drugs for less than 3 months. PBMCs provided the RNA from which the TCR library was made. The authors built TCR beta libraries using iRepertoire HTBI primers and Arm-PCR of CDR3 regions. Each CDR3 protein gets one entry after TCRdb re-called the multiplex PCR reads with MiXCR. Of hundreds of thousands of distinct CDR3 sequences listed, 14% to 15% are singletons. As to this clonotype: The target antigen is unknown.

These data also featured in a second study, about T cells in Graves' hyperthyroidism and ophthalmopathy.

The sequence was collected from a woman aged 40 to 50 with Graves disease. The sample was peripheral blood mononuclear cells (PBMCs), taken at new diagnosis, from a patient treated with antithyroid drugs.

CDR3 bases: TGTGCCAGCAGTCTAGCGACGAACACCGGGGAGCTGTTTTTT. Its protein is CASSLATNTGELFF. The rearrangement links TRBV6-1 to TRBJ2-2; possibly TRBD2 for D (6 bases). Germline values: CDR1 MNHNS, CDR2 SASEGT. The CDR3 runs to 14 residues. Trimming stripped 5 bases from V and 0 bases from J, with 7 bases between.